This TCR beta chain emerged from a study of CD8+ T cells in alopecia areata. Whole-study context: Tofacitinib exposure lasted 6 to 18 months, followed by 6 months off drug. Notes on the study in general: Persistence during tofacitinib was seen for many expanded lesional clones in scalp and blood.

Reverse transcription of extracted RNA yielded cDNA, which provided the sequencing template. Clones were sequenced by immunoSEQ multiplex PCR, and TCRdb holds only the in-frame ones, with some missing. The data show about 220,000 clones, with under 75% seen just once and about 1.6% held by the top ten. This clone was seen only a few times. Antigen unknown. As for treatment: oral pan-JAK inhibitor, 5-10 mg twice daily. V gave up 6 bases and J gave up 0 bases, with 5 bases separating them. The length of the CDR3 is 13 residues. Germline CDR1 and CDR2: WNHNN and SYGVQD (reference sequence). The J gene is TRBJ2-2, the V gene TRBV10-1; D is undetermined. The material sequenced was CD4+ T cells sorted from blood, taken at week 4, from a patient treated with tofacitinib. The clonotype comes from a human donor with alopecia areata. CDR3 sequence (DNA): TGCGCCAGCAGGAACGCGAACACCGGGGAGCTGTTTTTT. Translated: CASRNANTGELFF.